The clone carrying this T cell receptor (beta chain) appeared many times. Antigen specificity is unknown. The length of the CDR3 is 13 residues. Germline CDR1 and CDR2: SGHVS and FNYEAQ. V was cut by 2 bases and J by 1 base, with 5 bases left in between. This specimen belongs to a study of response to subunit inactivated influenza vaccine. TCRdb processed the RT-PCR reads anew with MiXCR; each CDR3 protein has one entry. The data show over 450,000 distinct CDR3 sequences, around 13% seen once. Study-wide findings and caveats: The authors put forward the suggestion that each seasonal influenza vaccination may bring in only a limited number of new T cells.

The sequences come from PBMCs from blood, collected roughly 47 days after vaccination. This sequence was found in a man aged 50-60 years who received an inactivated influenza vaccine. The chain combines TRBV7-6 with TRBJ2-5; D not resolved. The CDR3 DNA is TGTGCCAGCAGCTTAATATCCCAAGAGACCCAGTACTTC. Amino acid sequence: CASSLISQETQYF.